These 32 T cell receptor beta chains were sequenced from one sample in a study of identifying expanded T cells in peripheral blood. Measured with immunoSEQ multiplex PCR; TCRdb has only the in-frame clones, and not every one. The data contain 95,000 to 100,000 clones, 87% of them seen just once; the ten biggest clones take up 17%. Specimen: blood. Every receptor here comes from a person between 18 and 69 years old in good health.

The chain is built from TRBV6-5 and TRBJ1-3; D may be TRBD1 (6 bases). In germline, CDR1 is MNHEY, CDR2 SVGAGI. V dropped 2 bases and J dropped 4 bases, with 12 bases sitting between them. The CDR3 runs to 15 residues. The CDR3 loop is CASSYGGRAGNTIYF. As DNA, the CDR3 is TGTGCCAGCAGTTACGGGGGCCGGGCCGGAAACACCATATATTTT.

The CDR3 coding sequence is TGTGCCAGCAGCAGGGGGGGTGAAAAACTGTTTTTT. Amino acids: CASSRGGEKLFF. The chain is built from TRBV25-1 and TRBJ1-4; TRBD1 matches at 7 bases. V shed 6 bases and J 7 bases; nucleotides not matched to a gene: 2. Germline-derived CDR1 and CDR2 are MGHDK and SYGVNS. The CDR3 has 12 amino acids.

This clone was counted a few times. The genes are TRBV7-2 and TRBJ2-3; 9 bases agree with TRBD1. This CDR3 spans 15 amino acids. V lost 7 bases and J lost 9; bases outside the gene matches: 14. CDR1 SGHTA and CDR2 FQGNSA come from the germline V gene. Written as DNA, the CDR3 is TGTGCCAGCACAGTATCCGGACAGGGGAAGTGGACGCAGTATTTT. As protein: CASTVSGQGKWTQYF.

V and J are TRBV7-8 and TRBJ2-2; D is perhaps TRBD2 (6 bases). The CDR3 is 15 residues long. From germline, CDR1 is SGHVS and CDR2 FQNEAQ. V gave up 5 bases and J gave up 7 bases, with 17 bases separating them. Here the CDR3 reads CASSLLRGLGGELFF. In DNA, the CDR3 is TGTGCCAGCAGCCTTCTTCGGGGGTTGGGCGGGGAGCTGTTTTTT. The variable domain in full, with the rest retrieved from reference TRBV7-8 and TRBJ2-2, is GAGVSQSPRYKVAKRGQDVALRCDPISGHVSLFWYQQALGQGPEFLTYFQNEAQLDKSGLPSDRFFAERPEGSVSTLKIQRTQQEDSAVYLCASSLLRGLGGELFFGEGSRLTVL.

By share, this clone counts as medium-sized (0.01 to 0.1%). This chain links TRBV6-1 with TRBJ1-2, with no clear D. Germline V CDR1 and CDR2: MNHNS, SASEGT. V was clipped by 6 bases and J by 5 bases, with 16 bases between them. There are 14 residues in the CDR3. The DNA for the CDR3 is TGTGCCAGCAGCGCCCTAGCGAGGGAATATGGCTACACCTTC. Translated: CASSALAREYGYTF.

The chain employs TRBV6-5 and TRBJ1-2; D ambiguous. CDR3 length: 12 amino acids. The germline V gene has CDR1 MNHEY and CDR2 SVGAGI. V lost 5 bases to trimming and J lost 6 bases, with 10 bases between them. The CDR3 sequence is CASSTAGNGYTF. The CDR3 DNA reads as TGTGCCAGCAGTACGGCGGGAAATGGCTACACCTTC.

This sequence joins TRBV13 and TRBJ1-1; the D is unclear. This CDR3 comprises 14 residues. CDR1 is PRHDT, CDR2 FYEKMQ, per germline (reference sequence). Trimming pared 2 bases from V and 3 bases from J, leaving 10 bases between. CDR3 nucleotide sequence: TGTGCCAGCAGCTTAAGGCTAAGGGACACTGAAGCTTTCTTT. It yields the protein CASSLRLRDTEAFF.

This chain connects TRBV6-4 to TRBJ1-4; possible D gene TRBD1, 5 bases. Germline CDR1 reads MRHNA; CDR2 reads SNTAGT. V was pared by 2 bases and J by 5 bases, with 12 bases between. This CDR3 has 15 residues. The CDR3 nucleotides are TGTGCCAGCAGTGACCGGACACCTCCAAATGAAAAACTGTTTTTT. Its protein is CASSDRTPPNEKLFF.

This clone has a single count. J is TRBJ2-5 and V is TRBV19; 8 positions match TRBD1. With V trimmed by 7 bases and J by 5 bases, 9 bases remained unmatched. The CDR3 is made up of 14 amino acids. The germline CDR1 and CDR2 sequences are LNHDA and SQIVND (reference sequence). The CDR3 is CASNSGQGMETQYF. The CDR3 region has the DNA TGTGCCAGTAACTCCGGACAGGGAATGGAGACCCAGTACTTC.

The gene calls are TRBV27 and TRBJ2-4; D perhaps matches TRBD2 (6 bases). Germline-derived CDR1 and CDR2 are MNHEY and SMNVEV (reference sequence). The CDR3 is 15 residues long. Trimming left V 8 bases short and J 0 bases short, with 14 bases between. The CDR3 region is CASPGGDLAKNIQYF. Here the CDR3 DNA reads TGTGCCAGCCCCGGAGGGGACCTAGCCAAAAACATTCAGTACTTC.

This chain links TRBV28 with TRBJ1-2; D may be TRBD1 (6 bases). This CDR3 has 15 residues. Between the trimmed V and J ends, which lost 5 bases and 0 bases, there was a span of 13 bases. Germline loops: CDR1 MDHEN, CDR2 SYDVKM. The DNA for the CDR3 is TGTGCCAGCAGTGGAGGAGGGGACACTAACTATGGCTACACCTTC. As protein: CASSGGGDTNYGYTF.

V and J are TRBV27 and TRBJ2-3, with D perhaps given as TRBD1 or TRBD2 (6 bases each). Trimming removed 5 bases at V and 2 bases at J, with 14 bases between. This CDR3 has 15 amino acids. Per germline, CDR1 MNHEY and CDR2 SMNVEV (reference sequence). The CDR3 spells CASSPRGPLTDTQYF. DNA for the CDR3: TGTGCCAGCAGTCCCCGGGGGCCGCTCACAGATACGCAGTATTTT.

The chain employs TRBV6-5 and TRBJ1-1; D gene ambiguous. The germline V gene has CDR1 MNHEY and CDR2 SVGAGI. The CDR3 is 11 amino acids. The V and J ends lost 7 bases and 6 bases respectively, with 9 bases between them. The CDR3 sequence: CASIEGAEAFF. The CDR3 coding sequence is TGTGCCAGCATCGAAGGAGCTGAAGCTTTCTTT.

The chain uses TRBV2 and TRBJ2-2; D call uncertain. Trimming shortened V by 7 bases and J by 8 bases, and 14 bases separated the two germline ends. Per germline, CDR1 SNHLY and CDR2 FYNNEI. The CDR3 consists of 13 residues. In DNA form, the CDR3 reads TGTGCCAGCAACCCCCGATCAGAAGGGGAGCTGTTTTTT. It specifies CASNPRSEGELFF.

The chain carries TRBV4-3 and TRBJ2-7; 11 bases agree with TRBD2. V gave up 5 bases and J gave up 1 base; unmatched junction bases: 7. Germline values: CDR1 LGHNA, CDR2 YSLEER. This CDR3 has 16 residues. The CDR3 nucleotides read TGCGCCAGCAGCTCCACACTAGCGGGGGAATCCTACGAGCAGTACTTC. Amino acids: CASSSTLAGESYEQYF.

CDR3 DNA sequence: TGTGCCAGCAGCCCGATAACGGGGGGGGCCACCGGGGAGCTGTTTTTT. Its translation is CASSPITGGATGELFF. The V and J genes are TRBV5-6 and TRBJ2-2, with 8 bases identical to TRBD2. CDR1 is SGHDT, CDR2 YYEEEE, per germline. V trimming: 4 bases; J trimming: 4 bases; junction bases outside the gene matches: 9. This CDR3 comprises 16 residues.

CDR3 DNA: TGTGCCTGGAGTGTCCCCGAGGAGACCCAGTACTTC. As protein: CAWSVPEETQYF. The chain carries TRBV30 and TRBJ2-5, with unresolved D. CDR1 is GTSNPN and CDR2 is SVGIG in the germline V gene (reference sequence). The CDR3 contains 12 residues. V was cut by 0 bases and J by 5 bases, with 7 bases left in between.

This clone occurred once. V is TRBV14 and J is TRBJ1-4; no clear D gene. This CDR3 comprises 15 residues. Between the trimmed V and J ends, which lost 2 bases and 5 bases, there was a span of 12 bases. CDR1 SGHDN and CDR2 FVKESK come from the germline V gene. The CDR3 loop reads CASSQYSLRNEKLFF. The CDR3 DNA follows: TGTGCCAGCAGCCAATACTCACTGAGGAATGAAAAACTGTTTTTT.

The J gene is TRBJ1-2, the V gene TRBV19; D possibly corresponds to TRBD1 (6 bases). The CDR3 runs 17 residues. Trimming stripped 6 bases from V and 4 bases from J, with 24 bases between. Looked up from germline, CDR1 is LNHDA and CDR2 is SQIVND (reference sequence). Here the CDR3 DNA reads TGTGCCAGTAGCACCGTGGAGGGGGTCATAGGCTTCTATGGCTACACCTTC. Encoded protein: CASSTVEGVIGFYGYTF.

The rearrangement links TRBV6-5 to TRBJ2-2, with TRBD2 identical over 8 bases. Trimming at V came to 3 bases and at J to 3 bases, leaving 3 bases not matched to a gene. Germline V gives CDR1 MNHEY, CDR2 SVGAGI. The CDR3 sequence is 15 residues long. The chain's CDR3 is CASSYSGGYTGELFF. The CDR3 coding sequence is TGTGCCAGCAGTTATTCGGGGGGGTACACCGGGGAGCTGTTTTTT.

The chain joins TRBV30 to TRBJ1-3; 9 bases align to TRBD1. CDR3 size: 17 residues. V shed 2 bases and J 1 base; nucleotides not matched to a gene: 9. Germline V gene lookup returns CDR1 GTSNPN and CDR2 SVGIG (reference sequence). Written as DNA, the CDR3 is TGTGCCTGGAGTACGAACCGGGACAGGGATTCTGGAAACACCATATATTTT. Protein: CAWSTNRDRDSGNTIYF.

The genes are TRBV19 and TRBJ2-2; 7 bases match TRBD1. The CDR3 consists of 16 residues. CDR1 is LNHDA, CDR2 SQIVND, per germline (reference sequence). Losses at the gene ends were 6 bases for V and 0 bases for J; bases not matched to a gene: 7. The CDR3 DNA reads as TGTGCCAGTAGCGGAAGAGGGACAGCGAACACCGGGGAGCTGTTTTTT. It codes for CASSGRGTANTGELFF.

The genes are TRBV5-1 and TRBJ2-3; D gene uncertain. Germline V gives CDR1 SGHRS, CDR2 YFSETQ. The CDR3 has 16 amino acids. V lost 3 bases and J 4 bases, leaving 18 bases between the germline ends. The CDR3 DNA reads TGCGCCAGCAGCTCCTCCTCTGGTGGGTCCCCAGATACGCAGTATTTT. Amino acid sequence: CASSSSSGGSPDTQYF.

The rearrangement joins TRBV4-1 to TRBJ2-5, with 13 bases identical to TRBD2. Germline assignment: CDR1 MGHRA and CDR2 YSYEKL. V gave up 4 bases and J gave up 9 bases; unmatched junction bases: 8. This CDR3 comprises 15 residues. This CDR3 reads CASSPGTSGAEAQYF. CDR3 coding DNA: TGCGCCAGCAGCCCTGGGACTAGCGGGGCCGAGGCCCAGTACTTC.

V usage is TRBV4-1 and J usage is TRBJ2-7; D could derive from TRBD1 or TRBD2 (6 bases each). V lost 0 bases and J lost 1, with 19 bases in between. Germline values: CDR1 MGHRA, CDR2 YSYEKL. The CDR3 sequence is 18 residues long. CDR3 coding DNA: TGCGCCAGCAGCCAAGATTTGGGAGGACAGACCGTATCCTACGAGCAGTACTTC. This sequence encodes CASSQDLGGQTVSYEQYF.

This chain uses TRBV7-2 with TRBJ1-5, with TRBD1 as a possible D gene (5 bases). The germline V gene encodes CDR1 SGHTA and CDR2 FQGNSA. CDR3 length equals 14 residues. Trimming cost V 4 bases and J 0 bases, with 7 bases left between them. The CDR3 nucleotides read TGTGCCAGCAGCTGGGGGGGTAGCAATCAGCCCCAGCATTTT. Translating it yields CASSWGGSNQPQHF.

The rearrangement joins TRBV27 to TRBJ1-5, with D perhaps matching TRBD1 (6 bases). V was pared by 5 bases and J by 4 bases, with 18 bases between. Germline lookup yields CDR1 MNHEY and CDR2 SMNVEV (reference sequence). The CDR3 is 16 amino acids. CDR3 DNA sequence: TGTGCCAGCAGTCCTTATTCCGGGACAAAGAATCAGCCCCAGCATTTT. It encodes CASSPYSGTKNQPQHF.

The genes are TRBV29-1 and TRBJ2-1, with D perhaps TRBD2 (6 bases). V was cut by 4 bases and J by 0 bases, with 16 bases left in between. This CDR3 region has 16 residues. Germline assignment: CDR1 SQVTM and CDR2 ANQGSEA. CDR3 in DNA: TGCAGCGTTGGTGGGACTGACAATAGCTCCTACAATGAGCAGTTCTTC. This gives the protein CSVGGTDNSSYNEQFF.

V is TRBV18 and J is TRBJ2-5, with 7 bases matching TRBD1. CDR1 and CDR2 from the germline V gene are KGHSH and LQKENI. The CDR3 is made up of 20 amino acids. V trimming: 2 bases; J trimming: 0 bases; junction bases outside the gene matches: 18. The CDR3 protein is CASSPKPGVDRAINQETQYF. The DNA for the CDR3 is TGTGCCAGCTCACCAAAACCGGGTGTCGACAGGGCCATAAACCAAGAGACCCAGTACTTC. The full variable domain, in which reference TRBV18 and TRBJ2-5 provide the parts outside the CDR3, is NAGVMQNPRHLVRRRGQEARLRCSPMKGHSHVYWYRQLPEEGLKFMVYLQKENIIDESGMPKERFSAEFPKEGPSILRIQQVVRGDSAAYFCASSPKPGVDRAINQETQYFGPGTRLLVL.

The CDR3, as DNA: TGTGCCAGCAGCGTAGCGGGTAGGGGGGCCGGGGAGCTGTTTTTT. It is translated as CASSVAGRGAGELFF. This sequence joins TRBV9 and TRBJ2-2; D may be TRBD1 or TRBD2 (6 bases each). Germline CDR1 and CDR2: SGDLS and YYNGEE. V was pared by 0 bases and J by 6 bases, with 12 bases between. CDR3 length: 15 residues.

This clone was seen ten or more times. V is TRBV11-2 and J is TRBJ2-7, with 10 bases that match TRBD1. The V gene's germline CDR1 is SGHAT and CDR2 FQNNGV. With V trimmed by 2 bases and J by 2 bases, 12 bases remained unmatched. There are 18 residues in the CDR3. Here the CDR3 reads CASSLLPGGTGAAYEQYF. CDR3 in DNA: TGTGCCAGCAGCTTACTCCCCGGCGGGACAGGGGCGGCCTACGAGCAGTACTTC.

The rearrangement joins TRBV11-2 to TRBJ2-7; 14 nucleotides align to TRBD2. The CDR3 spans 16 residues. Losses at the gene ends were 5 bases for V and 6 bases for J; bases not matched to a gene: 9. The V gene's germline CDR1 is SGHAT and CDR2 FQNNGV. CDR3 sequence: CASSTPGTSGGREQYF. CDR3 bases: TGTGCCAGCAGCACTCCCGGGACTAGCGGGGGCCGCGAGCAGTACTTC.